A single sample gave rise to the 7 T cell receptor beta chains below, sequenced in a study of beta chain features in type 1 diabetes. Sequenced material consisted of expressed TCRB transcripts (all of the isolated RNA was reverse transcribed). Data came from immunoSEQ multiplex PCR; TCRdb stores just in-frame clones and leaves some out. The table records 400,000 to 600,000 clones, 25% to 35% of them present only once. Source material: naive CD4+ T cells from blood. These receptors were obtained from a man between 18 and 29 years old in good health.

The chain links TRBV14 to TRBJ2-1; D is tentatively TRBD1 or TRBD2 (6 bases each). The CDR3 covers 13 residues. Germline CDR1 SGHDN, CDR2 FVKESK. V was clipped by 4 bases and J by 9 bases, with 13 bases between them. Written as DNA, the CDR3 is TGTGCCAGCAGCCGGATCGGGGGCCGTGAGCAGTTCTTC. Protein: CASSRIGGREQFF.

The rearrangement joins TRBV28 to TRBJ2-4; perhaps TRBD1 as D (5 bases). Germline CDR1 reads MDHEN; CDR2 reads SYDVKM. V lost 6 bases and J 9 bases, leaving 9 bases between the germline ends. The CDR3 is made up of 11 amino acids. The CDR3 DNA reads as TGTGCCAGCAGAAGGCAGGGCATTCAGTACTTC. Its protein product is CASRRQGIQYF. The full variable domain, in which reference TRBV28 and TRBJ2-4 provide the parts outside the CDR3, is DVKVTQSSRYLVKRTGEKVFLECVQDMDHENMFWYRQDPGLGLRLIYFSYDVKMKEKGDIPEGYSVSREKKERFSLILESASTNQTSMYLCASRRQGIQYFGAGTRLSVL.

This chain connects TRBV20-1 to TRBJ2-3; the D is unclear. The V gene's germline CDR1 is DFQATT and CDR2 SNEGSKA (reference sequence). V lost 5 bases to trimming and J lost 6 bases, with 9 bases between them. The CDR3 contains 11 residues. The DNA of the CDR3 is TGCAGTGCTGGGAATTCGGATACGCAGTATTTT. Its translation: CSAGNSDTQYF.

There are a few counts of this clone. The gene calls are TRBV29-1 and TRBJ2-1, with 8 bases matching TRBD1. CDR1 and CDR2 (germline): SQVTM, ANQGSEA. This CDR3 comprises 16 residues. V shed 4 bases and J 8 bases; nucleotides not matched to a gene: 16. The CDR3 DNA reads TGCAGCGTTGGCTTGGCGGGCAGGGGGCTAGGATATGAGCAGTTCTTC. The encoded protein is CSVGLAGRGLGYEQFF.

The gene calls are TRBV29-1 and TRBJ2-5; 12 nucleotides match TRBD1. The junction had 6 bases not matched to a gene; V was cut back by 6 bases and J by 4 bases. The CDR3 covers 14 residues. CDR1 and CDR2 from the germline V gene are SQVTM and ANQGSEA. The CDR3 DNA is TGCAGCGTCATGGGACAGGGGGCCGGAGAGACCCAGTACTTC. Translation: CSVMGQGAGETQYF.

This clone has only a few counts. The CDR3 is CASSSRGNTEAFF. The CDR3, as DNA: TGTGCCAGCAGCTCCCGGGGGAACACTGAAGCTTTCTTT. V and J are TRBV9 and TRBJ1-1, with D hard to call. V was shortened by 4 bases and J by 1 base, with 8 bases between the two germline ends. CDR3 length: 13 residues. The germline CDR1 and CDR2 sequences are SGDLS and YYNGEE.

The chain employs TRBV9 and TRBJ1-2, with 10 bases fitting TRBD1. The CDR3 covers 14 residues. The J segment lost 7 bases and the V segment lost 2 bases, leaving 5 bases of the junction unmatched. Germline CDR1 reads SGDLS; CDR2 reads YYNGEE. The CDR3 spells CASSVGDRGRGYTF. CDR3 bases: TGTGCCAGCAGCGTCGGGGACAGGGGCCGTGGCTACACCTTC.